This entry features one T cell receptor beta chain sequence. This clonotype was counted ten times or more. What antigen it recognizes has not been identified. Base-call qualities are not available, and no considerably larger clone is one nucleotide away. Based on the germline V gene, the CDR1 and CDR2 sequences are MNHEY and SVGAGI. Trimming costs V 5 bases and J 5 bases, and their ends lie 6 bases apart. The CDR3 sequence holds 11 residues, the cysteine and phenylalanine included. Only CDR3 DNA is held: 33 bases, read in frame from base 1. The data stem from a study of T cells in Graves' hyperthyroidism and ophthalmopathy (dated by TCRdb to the late 2010s). Notes on the research overall: Peripheral blood was collected at initial diagnosis, before any treatment. To identify distinguishing TCR V-J signatures, a discovery cohort of about 100 patients was used, comprising roughly 45 with Graves' ophthalmopathy and some 60 with stable Graves' hyperthyroidism. An independent validation cohort of about 20 hyperthyroidism patients and about 15 patients who later progressed to ophthalmopathy tested prospective prediction of ophthalmopathy. For training and testing, the 95 to 100 patients in the discovery cohort were randomly divided in a 7:3 ratio. Thyroid tissue and blood T-cell repertoires from six Graves' hyperthyroidism patients were also compared in the study. After blood sampling, hyperthyroidism patients were treated with methimazole at a starting dose of 30 mg daily, and ophthalmopathy patients were treated with high-dose intravenous methylprednisolone. The paper describes TCR Vbeta CDR3 sequencing of more than 120 peripheral blood samples, made up of some 40 ophthalmopathy patients, around 78 hyperthyroidism patients and some 17 progressor patients.

Stable Graves' hyperthyroidism was defined as no progression to ophthalmopathy during 18 months of follow-up. Hyperthyroidism patients were newly diagnosed, with disease duration under 2 months, and aged 18 to 65 years. Any patient with an uncontrolled infection, another autoimmune disease, pregnancy or lactation was excluded. Diagnoses were established on the basis of clinical symptoms, serum thyroxine and TRAb, thyroid ultrasound, and orbital computed tomography. PBMCs were separated from approximately 9.9 ml of fresh peripheral blood using Ficoll-Paque density gradient centrifugation. Total RNA was extracted using Trizol reagent, and RNA quality was assessed on an Agilent 2100 Bioanalyzer. The investigation overall reported the following: A model built on a 13 V-J signature distinguished ophthalmopathy from stable hyperthyroidism, reaching over 85% sensitivity and approximately 81% specificity in cross-validation and 80%/75% in testing. In validation, the model predicted progression to ophthalmopathy with roughly 70% sensitivity and approximately 78% specificity, a median of approximately 6.5 months before onset. Most expanded thyroid clonotypes (frequency above 0.001) were also found in blood, which suggests that blood repertoires may mirror thyroid immune responses. Sample size was not statistically predetermined, and investigators were not blinded to group allocation.

Amplification of TCR beta CDR3 regions was carried out from RNA transcripts. The TCR CDR3 was subjected to a first round of RT-PCR using the HTBI primer set and the Qiagen OneStep RT-PCR kit. A second multiplex PCR round built the libraries, followed by size selection and purification. The libraries were sequenced on an Illumina HiSeq2000 using paired-end 100 bp reads. As for how the authors treated the data: SOAPnuke was used to process the raw data, with reads discarded if the reads contained adapters or uncalled bases, had a mean Phred below 15, or lacked an exact constant-primer or identifier match. COPE v1.2.5 was used to merge high-quality paired reads, and clonotypes were defined as unique nucleotide sequences. MiTCR v1.1 was used to align the clonotypes against IMGT TRBV, TRBD and TRBJ reference segments. The analysis was restricted to V-J combinations with a frequency above 0.0001, which together covered just over 99% of the repertoires. The TCS score was defined as F50 (clonal expansion) divided by E x V (chaos), with BLOSUM62-based TCRdist calculated between CDR3 peptides within each V-J. Welch's t-statistics and random forest reduced 450 to 600 V-J features to 10 to 15, which were used in a naive Bayes classifier (R e1071). The similarity between thyroid and blood repertoires was quantified using the Morisita-Horn index. TCRdb applied fastp at Q25 and MiXCR to the public reads, then kept only in-frame beta chains. Each record represents a unique CDR3 protein, reported with the most common genes and DNA among its rows. What appears here as the V and J calls and clone size reflects TCRdb's work, not the paper's. The sample records around 700,000 distinct CDR3 sequences, approximately 36% of which are singletons. The top ten constitute less than 35% of the sample.

Sequenced sample: blood. The chain is made from TRBV6-5 and TRBJ1-2, with the identity of the D gene unclear. The origin of this receptor is a woman in her forties with Graves' hyperthyroidism. The DNA sequence is as follows: TGTGCCAGCAGTGTTCGATATGGCTACACCTTC. It is translated as CASSVRYGYTF.